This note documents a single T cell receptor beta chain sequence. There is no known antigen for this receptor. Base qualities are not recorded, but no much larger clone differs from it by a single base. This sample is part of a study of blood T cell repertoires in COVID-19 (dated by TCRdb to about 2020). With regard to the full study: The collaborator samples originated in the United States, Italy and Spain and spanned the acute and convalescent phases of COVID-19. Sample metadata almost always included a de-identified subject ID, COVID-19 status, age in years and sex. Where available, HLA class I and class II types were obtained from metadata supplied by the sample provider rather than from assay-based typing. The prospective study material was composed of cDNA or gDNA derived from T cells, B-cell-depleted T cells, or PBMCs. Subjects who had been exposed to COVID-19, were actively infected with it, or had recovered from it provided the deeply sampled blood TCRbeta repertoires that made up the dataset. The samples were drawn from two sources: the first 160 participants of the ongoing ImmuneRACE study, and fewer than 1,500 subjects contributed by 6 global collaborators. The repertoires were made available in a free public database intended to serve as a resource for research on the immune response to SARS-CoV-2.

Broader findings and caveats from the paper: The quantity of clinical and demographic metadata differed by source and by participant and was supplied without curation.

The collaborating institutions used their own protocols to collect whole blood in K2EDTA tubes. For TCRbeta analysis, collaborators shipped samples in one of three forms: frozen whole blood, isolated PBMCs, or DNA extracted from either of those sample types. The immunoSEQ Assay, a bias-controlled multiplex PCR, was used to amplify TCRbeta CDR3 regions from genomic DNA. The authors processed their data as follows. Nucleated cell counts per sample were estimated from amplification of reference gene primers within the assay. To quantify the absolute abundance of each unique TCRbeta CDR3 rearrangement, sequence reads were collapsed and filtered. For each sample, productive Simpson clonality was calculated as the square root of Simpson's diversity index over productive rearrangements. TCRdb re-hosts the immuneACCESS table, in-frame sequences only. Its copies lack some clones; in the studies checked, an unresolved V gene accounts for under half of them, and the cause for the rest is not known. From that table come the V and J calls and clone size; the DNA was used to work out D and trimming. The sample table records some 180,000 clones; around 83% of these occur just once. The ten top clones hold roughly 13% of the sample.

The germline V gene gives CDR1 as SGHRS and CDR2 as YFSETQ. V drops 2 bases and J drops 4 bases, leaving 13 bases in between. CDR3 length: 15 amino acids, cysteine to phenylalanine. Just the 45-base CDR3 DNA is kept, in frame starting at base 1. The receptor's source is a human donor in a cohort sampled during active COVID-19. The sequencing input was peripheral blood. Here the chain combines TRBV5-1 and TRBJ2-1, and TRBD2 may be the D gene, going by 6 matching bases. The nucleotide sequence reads TGCGCCAGCAGCTTCGATTCTGCGGGGTACAATGAGCAGTTCTTC. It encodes CASSFDSAGYNEQFF.